The source of this TCR beta chain is a study of shared clonotypes between healthy human individuals. The CDR3 runs 16 residues. Losses at the gene ends were 5 bases for V and 8 bases for J; bases not matched to a gene: 13. CDR1 and CDR2 from the germline V gene are SGHVS and FQNEAQ. Study conclusions and caveats: What naive subsets generally showed was a larger estimated richness than memory subsets showed.

The donors were all Caucasian adults (living in Nashville, Tennessee). About this clone: Its antigen is undetermined.

The assay ran at deep level. Sequenced by immunoSEQ multiplex PCR; TCRdb stores in-frame clones only, minus some. This repertoire shows about 2.3 million clones, less than 95% found once; its top ten account for approximately 0.41%. The sequence was collected from a man between 18 and 29 years old in good health. Some clones in this sample may be carry-over from other donors' samples. Sequenced input: naive CD4+ T cells from PBMCs. The subset denotes: CD45RA+ positively selected. The rearrangement links TRBV7-8 to TRBJ1-2; 11 bases are shared with TRBD1. This CDR3 is CASSPWTGGATGGYTF. The DNA of the CDR3 is TGTGCCAGCAGCCCTTGGACAGGGGGCGCGACGGGCGGCTACACCTTC.